This entry lists 19 T cell receptor beta chains sequenced from one sample in a study of cytomegalovirus exposure and HLA in healthy donors. It was with 60 Vbeta and 13 Jbeta primers that the PCR ran. Sequenced by immunoSEQ multiplex PCR; TCRdb stores in-frame clones only, minus some. The table lists some 39,000 clones. Material: PBMCs. The source of these receptors is a woman aged 25 to 39 in good health and CMV-seropositive.

The chain has TRBV5-1 and TRBJ1-1; no clear D gene. Germline V CDR1 and CDR2: SGHRS, YFSETQ. Trimming took off 7 bases at V and 3 bases at J, with 13 bases between the two ends. The CDR3 runs to 13 residues. In nucleotides, the CDR3 is TGCGCCAGCGGACTACAGACATACACTGAAGCTTTCTTT. Translated, it gives CASGLQTYTEAFF. The full variable domain, in which reference TRBV5-1 and TRBJ1-1 provide the parts outside the CDR3, is KAGVTQTPRYLIKTRGQQVTLSCSPISGHRSVSWYQQTPGQGLQFLFEYFSETQRNKGNFPGRFSGRQFSNSRSEMNVSTLELGDSALYLCASGLQTYTEAFFGQGTRLTVV.

V and J are TRBV30 and TRBJ2-5; 13 bases are shared with TRBD2. The CDR3 is 16 amino acids. V was clipped by 1 base and J by 7 bases; unmatched bases: 9. The germline CDR1 and CDR2 sequences are GTSNPN and SVGIG (reference sequence). The CDR3: CAWSGTSGGLVGTQYF. The CDR3, as DNA: TGTGCCTGGAGTGGGACTAGCGGGGGTTTGGTTGGGACCCAGTACTTC.

The V gene is TRBV5-4, the J gene TRBJ2-1, with 12 bases aligning to TRBD2. Germline-derived CDR1 and CDR2 are SGHNT and YYREEE (reference sequence). Unmatched junction bases numbered 6, after V lost 0 bases and J lost 5 bases. The CDR3 sequence is 17 residues long. The CDR3: CASSLGLAGENNNEQFF. CDR3 bases: TGTGCCAGCAGCTTGGGACTAGCGGGGGAGAACAACAATGAGCAGTTCTTC.

The rearrangement uses TRBV5-1 and TRBJ1-2; 7 nucleotides match TRBD1. The ends lost 0 bases at V and 6 bases at J; junction bases unmatched: 11. Per the germline V gene, CDR1 is SGHRS and CDR2 is YFSETQ. The CDR3 runs to 16 residues. This CDR3 reads CASSLGFSGGPNGYTF. Written as DNA, the CDR3 is TGCGCCAGCAGCTTGGGTTTTTCAGGGGGGCCCAATGGCTACACCTTC. The full variable domain, its missing parts supplied by reference TRBV5-1 and TRBJ1-2, is KAGVTQTPRYLIKTRGQQVTLSCSPISGHRSVSWYQQTPGQGLQFLFEYFSETQRNKGNFPGRFSGRQFSNSRSEMNVSTLELGDSALYLCASSLGFSGGPNGYTFGSGTRLTVV.

The DNA for the CDR3 is TGTGCCAGCAGCTTAACCCAGGGAGGGGGGTCGTTTGGAGAGACCCAGTACTTC. Translated: CASSLTQGGGSFGETQYF. The chain combines TRBV11-2 with TRBJ2-5; D perhaps matches TRBD2 (7 bases). The CDR3 is 18 residues long. In germline, CDR1 is SGHAT, CDR2 FQNNGV. The V and J ends lost 2 bases and 4 bases respectively, with 23 bases between them.

The rearrangement uses TRBV5-1 and TRBJ2-7; 7 bases agree with TRBD1. This CDR3 region has 15 residues. V was clipped by 4 bases and J by 4 bases; unmatched bases: 11. Germline CDR1 is SGHRS and CDR2 is YFSETQ. The CDR3 DNA reads as TGCGCCAGCAGCCTTCCCGGGACAGAAAAATACGAGCAGTACTTC. Its translation: CASSLPGTEKYEQYF.

Of note for this clone: One end of the junction varies from germline; a read error may be responsible. Different DNA sequences within this sample yield the same CDR3. The V call is TRBV6-5, the J call TRBJ1-1, with D tentatively TRBD1 (6 bases). The CDR3 sequence is 15 residues long. Germline V gives CDR1 MNHEY, CDR2 SVGAGI. As DNA, the CDR3 is TGCGCCAGCAGTTATCTGGACAGCGTATCGACTGAAGCTTTCTTT. Protein: CASSYLDSVSTEAFF.

The chain carries TRBV5-1 and TRBJ2-3; TRBD1 is a possible D gene (6 bases). This CDR3 is 13 amino acids long. V lost 4 bases to trimming and J lost 9 bases, with 15 bases between them. CDR1 SGHRS and CDR2 YFSETQ come from the germline V gene. CDR3 residues: CASSVSGVETQYF. CDR3 DNA sequence: TGCGCCAGCAGCGTCTCAGGGGTGGAAACGCAGTATTTT.

J is TRBJ2-7 and V is TRBV6-6, with 7 bases aligning to TRBD2. J was trimmed by 6 bases and V by 4 bases; bases with no gene match: 6. The CDR3 runs 13 residues. The germline gives CDR1 MNHNY, CDR2 SVGAGI (reference sequence). CDR3 region: CASSFRLAGEQYF. The DNA for the CDR3 is TGTGCCAGCAGTTTCCGACTAGCCGGCGAGCAGTACTTC.

V usage is TRBV7-9 and J usage is TRBJ2-6; D is perhaps TRBD1 (6 bases). CDR1 SEHNR and CDR2 FQNEAQ come from the germline V gene (reference sequence). CDR3 length: 15 residues. V shed 5 bases and J shed 1 base, with 9 bases lying between them. The CDR3 region is CASSPGQSGANVLTF. CDR3 nucleotides: TGTGCCAGCAGCCCAGGACAGTCTGGGGCCAACGTCCTGACTTTC.

Comments on this clone: The junction and the germline gene differ at one end; a read error may be behind it. V usage is TRBV7-7 and J usage is TRBJ1-2, with 7 bases lining up with TRBD1. This CDR3 has 13 residues. Looked up from germline, CDR1 is SSHAT and CDR2 is FNYEAQ (reference sequence). The CDR3 nucleotides read TGTGCTAGCACCTATGACAGGGCTGGTGGCTACACCTTC. This codes for CASTYDRAGGYTF.

The V gene is TRBV4-3, the J gene TRBJ2-7; 8 bases agree with TRBD1. Germline values: CDR1 LGHNA, CDR2 YSLEER. This CDR3 has 14 amino acids. Trimming cost V 3 bases and J 4 bases; bases outside gene matches: 5. In DNA, the CDR3 is TGCGCCAGCAGCCACGGACAGGGTTCGTACGAGCAGTACTTC. Amino acid sequence: CASSHGQGSYEQYF.

The chain has TRBV5-1 and TRBJ1-1, with D possibly being TRBD1 (5 bases). This CDR3 has 14 amino acids. The V gene's germline CDR1 is SGHRS and CDR2 YFSETQ. Trimming pared 1 base from V and 11 bases from J, leaving 18 bases between. The CDR3 region is CASSLQDTDQSAFF. For the CDR3, the DNA is TGCGCCAGCAGCTTGCAGGACACCGACCAGTCGGCTTTCTTT.

This chain connects TRBV11-2 to TRBJ2-3, with a tentative D call TRBD2 (7 bases). The CDR3 runs to 16 residues. Trimming cost V 3 bases and J 2 bases, with 15 bases left between them. Germline CDR1 and CDR2: SGHAT and FQNNGV. CDR3 bases: TGTGCCAGCAGCTTGCTGGCGGGGGCGATCACAGATACGCAGTATTTT. It specifies CASSLLAGAITDTQYF.

This chain links TRBV19 with TRBJ2-3; D not resolved. This CDR3 has 15 amino acids. Germline V gene data show CDR1 as LNHDA and CDR2 as SQIVND (reference sequence). V lost 6 bases to trimming and J lost 0 bases, with 13 bases between them. CDR3 DNA: TGTGCCAGTAGACGTACGGAGACTAGCACAGATACGCAGTATTTT. Protein: CASRRTETSTDTQYF. The full variable domain, rest sourced from reference TRBV19 and TRBJ2-3, is DGGITQSPKYLFRKEGQNVTLSCEQNLNHDAMYWYRQDPGQGLRLIYYSQIVNDFQKGDIAEGYSVSREKKESFPLTVTSAQKNPTAFYLCASRRTETSTDTQYFGPGTRLTVL.

DNA of the CDR3: TGCGCCAGCACGGGAGTGGGGGGGGAAGAGACCCAGTACTTC. Encoded protein: CASTGVGGEETQYF. The chain links TRBV5-1 to TRBJ2-5; TRBD2 matches at 7 bases. CDR3 length equals 14 residues. Germline V CDR1 and CDR2: SGHRS, YFSETQ. Trimming at V came to 6 bases and at J to 3 bases, leaving 8 bases not matched to a gene.

By frequency, this clone is medium-sized. The genes are TRBV6-6 and TRBJ1-1; D is ambiguous. The CDR3 consists of 13 residues. The germline CDR1 and CDR2 sequences are MNHNY and SVGAGI (reference sequence). Trimming left V 7 bases short and J 1 base short, with 10 bases between. CDR3 amino acids: CASTPQQNTEAFF. In DNA, the CDR3 is TGTGCCAGCACCCCACAGCAGAACACTGAAGCTTTCTTT.

V usage is TRBV5-5 and J usage is TRBJ1-1, with 9 bases lining up with TRBD1. This CDR3 is built from 16 residues. Germline trimming cut 3 bases from V and 6 bases from J; bases unmatched to any gene: 12. CDR1 and CDR2 from the germline V gene are SGHKS and YYEKEE (reference sequence). This chain's CDR3 is CASSSGQGKILPEAFF. The CDR3 coding sequence is TGTGCCAGCAGCTCAGGACAGGGGAAGATTCTGCCTGAAGCTTTCTTT.

The V gene is TRBV9, the J gene TRBJ1-4; D remains unclear. V lost 0 bases to trimming and J lost 7 bases, with 16 bases between them. The CDR3 covers 16 residues. Germline V CDR1 and CDR2: SGDLS, YYNGEE. CDR3 nucleotide sequence: TGTGCCAGCAGCGTAGCCGGAGGCGTGAGTTCTGAAAAACTGTTTTTT. Protein: CASSVAGGVSSEKLFF. Full variable domain (outside the CDR3, taken from reference TRBV9 and TRBJ1-4): DSGVTQTPKHLITATGQRVTLRCSPRSGDLSVYWYQQSLDQGLQFLIQYYNGEERAKGNILERFSAQQFPDLHSELNLSSLELGDSALYFCASSVAGGVSSEKLFFGSGTQLSVL.